The rows below give T cell receptor beta chains drawn from one sample of a study of identifying expanded T cells in peripheral blood. The table came from immunoSEQ multiplex PCR; TCRdb's copy has only in-frame clones and leaves some out. Of around 95,000 clones listed, approximately 88% are singletons. Sequenced: blood. These receptor sequences come from a person between 18 and 75 years old in good health. Each CDR3 is given with its conserved first and last residue. D genes are given only for firm matches. Expanded clones are given a class, and other clones once, few, many or no size at all.

clone size,J gene,D gene,V gene,CDR3 length,CDR3 DNA,CDR3 protein
-,TRBJ2-5,TRBD2,TRBV5-4,15,TGTGCCAGCAGCCCTAGCGGGGGCCTAAAAGAGACCCAGTACTTC,CASSPSGGLKETQYF
-,TRBJ2-7,TRBD2,TRBV4-1,15,TGCGCCAGCAGTCGACTAGCGGGAGAAGGTTACGAGCAGTACTTC,CASSRLAGEGYEQYF
-,TRBJ1-1,-,TRBV25-1,12,TGTGCCAGCCAGACGGCTTACACTGAAGCTTTCTTT,CASQTAYTEAFF
-,TRBJ1-5,-,TRBV6-1,16,TGTGCCAGCAGTGCCTCAGGGGTTGTGAGCAATCAGCCCCAGCATTTT,CASSASGVVSNQPQHF
-,TRBJ1-3,-,TRBV20-1,11,TGCAGTGCCTTCTTCGGGAACACCATATATTTT,CSAFFGNTIYF
-,TRBJ1-1,TRBD1,TRBV10-3,15,TGTGCCATCAGTGGGACAGGTTGGAGGAACACTGAAGCTTTCTTT,CAISGTGWRNTEAFF
-,TRBJ2-3,-,TRBV27,15,TGTGCCAGCAGTTTATCATCCGGGGCCGCAGATACGCAGTATTTT,CASSLSSGAADTQYF
-,TRBJ2-7,-,TRBV11-2,14,TGTGCCAGCAGCCGGACCGTTGGCTCCTACGAGCAGTACTTC,CASSRTVGSYEQYF
-,TRBJ2-7,-,TRBV29-1,15,TGCAGCGTTTGGTTAATGGGGCACGCCGGCTACGAGCAGTACTTC,CSVWLMGHAGYEQYF
-,TRBJ1-6,TRBD1,TRBV10-2,13,TGCGCCAGCAGTGAGCCCCCGACAGGGCCCCTCCACTTT,CASSEPPTGPLHF
-,TRBJ2-1,TRBD1,TRBV10-3,16,TGTGCCATCAGCGAGGCCACAGGGGTAGTCTACAATGAGCAGTTCTTC,CAISEATGVVYNEQFF
-,TRBJ1-1,-,TRBV18,13,TGTGCCAGCTCACCAATGGGAGAAGGCGAAGCTTTCTTT,CASSPMGEGEAFF
once,TRBJ1-2,-,TRBV6-1,15,TGTGCCATCGCCCCGGGGCCGTATGCCGTCTATGGCTACACCTTC,CAIAPGPYAVYGYTF
-,TRBJ1-2,TRBD1,TRBV7-3,15,TGTGCCAGCAGCCCGACACGGGACAGGGGACATGGCTACACCTTC,CASSPTRDRGHGYTF
-,TRBJ1-2,-,TRBV9,14,TGTGCCAGCAGCGTAAAGTCGGGATCCTATGGCTACACCTTC,CASSVKSGSYGYTF
-,TRBJ2-1,-,TRBV19,14,TGTGCCAGTAGTATCCAGGCCTCCTACAATGAGCAGTTCTTC,CASSIQASYNEQFF
-,TRBJ2-1,-,TRBV5-6,14,TGTGCCAGCAGCTTGTACGGCCCGGGAAGGGAGCAGTTCTTC,CASSLYGPGREQFF
-,TRBJ1-2,-,TRBV10-3,14,TGTGCCATCAGTGACCGGGGGGGTGGCTATGGCTACACCTTC,CAISDRGGGYGYTF
-,TRBJ2-7,-,TRBV7-2,16,TGTGCCAGCAGCTTAGCGCAGGACCTACAGCTCTACGAGCAGTACTTC,CASSLAQDLQLYEQYF
-,TRBJ1-5,TRBD1,TRBV19,18,TGTGCCAGTAGTCCCCCGCTAGACAGGGGTGTACGCAATCAGCCCCAGCATTTT,CASSPPLDRGVRNQPQHF
few,TRBJ1-1,-,TRBV30,14,TGTGCCTGGAGTGTAACACTAGGGGACACTGAAGCTTTCTTT,CAWSVTLGDTEAFF
few,TRBJ2-2,-,TRBV7-2,16,TGTGCCAGCAGCTTAGAACCAGGGGGGAGTGACGGGGAGCTGTTTTTT,CASSLEPGGSDGELFF
-,TRBJ2-7,TRBD1,TRBV6-1,13,TGTGCCAGCAGAGCTACAGGGGGCTACGAGCAGTACTTC,CASRATGGYEQYF
-,TRBJ1-5,-,TRBV4-3,14,TGCGCCAGCAGCCAAGATCAGTGGGACCAGCCCCAGCATTTT,CASSQDQWDQPQHF
-,TRBJ2-5,-,TRBV7-3,14,TGTGCCAGCAGCCCCGACCGCGACGGGGAGACCCAGTACTTC,CASSPDRDGETQYF
-,TRBJ2-1,-,TRBV5-6,14,TGTGCCAGCAGCTTGGGTCCCGATGGTAATGAGCAGTTCTTC,CASSLGPDGNEQFF
-,TRBJ1-1,-,TRBV2,12,TGTGCCAGCAGTGCAGGACAGCTGGAAGCTTTCTTT,CASSAGQLEAFF
once,TRBJ2-3,-,TRBV28,16,TGTGCCAGCAGTCGACCAAAGAGGGGAGCGTCCGATACGCAGTATTTT,CASSRPKRGASDTQYF
-,TRBJ2-1,-,TRBV6-1,18,TGTGCCAGCAGTGAGAGTTCAGGGCGATTGGGGATGAACAATGAGCAGTTCTTC,CASSESSGRLGMNNEQFF
-,TRBJ2-3,TRBD2,TRBV6-5,16,TGTGCCAGCAGTTACGAGCGGGGGCTTAGCACAGATACGCAGTATTTT,CASSYERGLSTDTQYF
once,TRBJ1-6,-,TRBV10-3,15,TGTGCCATCAGTCTACAGGGCCCCGGTGGTTCACCCCTCCACTTT,CAISLQGPGGSPLHF
-,TRBJ2-3,-,TRBV19,15,TGTGCCAGTAGTCCGCGGGACACCTATATAGATACGCAGTATTTT,CASSPRDTYIDTQYF
-,TRBJ1-1,-,TRBV5-4,14,TGTGCCAGCAGCTTCCCGGACAGGAACACTGAAGCTTTCTTT,CASSFPDRNTEAFF
-,TRBJ2-3,-,TRBV6-5,14,TGTGCCAGCAGTTACTTATCTAGCACAGATACGCAGTATTTT,CASSYLSSTDTQYF
-,TRBJ1-3,-,TRBV7-8,14,TGTGCCAGCAGCTTAGGTATCGGTGGAAACACCATATATTTT,CASSLGIGGNTIYF
-,TRBJ1-1,-,TRBV29-1,12,TGCAGCGTTGCAGGGCGTCTCACTGAAGCTTTCTTT,CSVAGRLTEAFF